Listed below are T cell receptor beta chains from one sample, sequenced in a study of T-cell reconstitution after alpha-beta-depleted transplantation in children. Each CDR3 protein gets one entry after TCRdb re-called the PCR reads with MiXCR. The sample includes some 350,000 distinct CDR3 sequences, around 16% seen only once; the top ten take roughly two fifths. This material consisted of PBMCs, mostly from graft donor cells, taken 360 days after TCRalphabeta/CD19-depleted stem cell transplant. The receptors stem from a male patient between 2 and 15 years old who had a stem cell transplant for acute lymphoblastic leukemia, so the T cells may come from the graft donor. Each CDR3 is given with its conserved first and last residue. Fields, in order: J gene, V gene, clone size, D gene, CDR3 protein, CDR3 DNA. The D gene is left open where the match is weak. Clone size is given for some rows only: seen once, a few or many times, or a class if the clone is expanded.

TRBJ2-3 TRBV5-1 many . CASSLARGGRTDTQYF TGCGCCAGCAGCTTGGCCCGTGGAGGGAGGACAGATACGCAGTATTTT
TRBJ2-3 TRBV10-3 few TRBD2 CAIREREGFADTQYF TGTGCCATCAGAGAGCGGGAGGGATTCGCAGATACGCAGTATTTT
TRBJ2-7 TRBV27 . . CASSLSGRGFGEQYF TGTGCCAGCAGTTTATCTGGCAGGGGTTTTGGCGAGCAGTACTTC
TRBJ2-7 TRBV6-2/TRBV6-3 many . CASTLEYRTYEQYF TGTGCCAGCACCCTGGAGTACCGGACCTACGAGCAGTACTTC
TRBJ2-5 TRBV10-3 . . CAIRDLQETQYF TGTGCCATCAGAGACTTGCAAGAGACCCAGTACTTC
TRBJ2-7 TRBV4-2 few . CATRKGVGAYEQYF TGTGCCACCCGCAAAGGGGTAGGCGCCTACGAGCAGTACTTC
TRBJ2-2 TRBV10-2 few . CASSAYLRGRAVLNTGELFF TGCGCCAGCAGCGCATACTTAAGGGGGAGGGCTGTATTAAACACCGGGGAGCTGTTTTTT
TRBJ2-1 TRBV7-9 . TRBD2 CASGTSGRNEQFF TGTGCCAGCGGCACCAGCGGGAGGAATGAGCAGTTCTTC
TRBJ2-7 TRBV29-1 . . CSVAGGMSAGTYEQYF TGCAGCGTTGCCGGGGGCATGAGCGCGGGTACCTACGAGCAGTACTTC
TRBJ2-7 TRBV12-3/TRBV12-4 . . CASSLGSGVTYEQYF TGTGCCAGCAGTTTAGGGTCGGGAGTCACCTACGAGCAGTACTTC
TRBJ2-1 TRBV3-1 few TRBD1 CASSQDKGQGGNEQFF TGTGCCAGCAGCCAAGATAAGGGACAGGGGGGGAATGAGCAGTTCTTC
TRBJ1-1 TRBV29-1 many TRBD1 CSVYRGRTEAFF TGCAGCGTGTACAGGGGGCGAACTGAAGCTTTCTTT
TRBJ2-5 TRBV5-1 . TRBD1 CASSLDRGQEETQYF TGCGCCAGCAGCTTGGACAGGGGGCAAGAAGAGACCCAGTACTTC
TRBJ2-2 TRBV29-1 . . CSAKGWDTGELFF TGCAGCGCAAAGGGATGGGACACCGGGGAGCTGTTTTTT
TRBJ2-1 TRBV7-6 . TRBD2 CASSLFSRGGLAGADEQFF TGTGCCAGCAGCTTATTTTCGCGGGGCGGACTAGCGGGAGCTGATGAGCAGTTCTTC
TRBJ2-1 TRBV11-2 . . CASSLVLWLSGPYNEQFF TGTGCCAGCAGCTTAGTACTTTGGCTGAGCGGGCCCTACAATGAGCAGTTCTTC
TRBJ1-5 TRBV7-2 . TRBD1 CASGTANQPQHF TGTGCCAGCGGGACAGCTAATCAGCCCCAGCATTTT
TRBJ2-2 TRBV6-1 . TRBD1 CASRRQGTGGELFF TGTGCCAGCAGGCGACAGGGAACGGGCGGGGAGCTGTTTTTT
TRBJ2-3 TRBV6-2/TRBV6-3 . TRBD2 CASSFPSPGLAGGPGDTQYF TGTGCCAGCAGTTTCCCCTCCCCTGGACTAGCGGGAGGGCCCGGGGATACGCAGTATTTT
TRBJ2-5 TRBV3-1 . TRBD1 CASSQGGTVRQETQYF TGTGCCAGCAGCCAAGGAGGGACAGTGAGGCAAGAGACCCAGTACTTC
TRBJ2-3 TRBV28 few . CASSLRWDTQYF TGTGCCAGCAGTTTGCGTTGGGACACGCAGTATTTT
TRBJ2-5 TRBV2 few TRBD2 CASSEGGGRGETQYF TGTGCCAGCAGTGAAGGCGGCGGGAGAGGAGAGACCCAGTACTTC
TRBJ2-3 TRBV20-1 many TRBD1 CSARNPGQTTDTQYF TGCAGTGCGAGAAATCCGGGACAGACCACAGATACGCAGTATTTT
TRBJ2-2 TRBV29-1 many TRBD2 CSMRGSLNTGELFF TGCAGCATGCGCGGGAGCCTGAACACCGGGGAGCTGTTTTTT